The sample holds many counts of the clone carrying this T cell receptor (beta chain). 9.5 to 10 ml fresh peripheral blood yielded the PBMCs. This CDR3 has 16 amino acids. Germline lookup yields CDR1 SGHRS and CDR2 YFSETQ. V lost 4 bases to trimming and J lost 4 bases, with 20 bases between them. The sample comes from a study of T cells in Graves' hyperthyroidism and ophthalmopathy. Amplification yielded TCR beta CDR3 regions, with RNA transcripts as the source. Carried out on the TCR CDR3, a first-round RT-PCR used the HTBI primer set. TCRdb reanalysed the multiplex PCR reads using MiXCR and keeps one entry per CDR3 protein. This sample has about 200,000 distinct CDR3 sequences; around a sixth occur once, and the top ten carry around 52%.

The sequencing input was blood. This receptor was taken from a woman aged 50 to 60 with Graves' hyperthyroidism. V usage is TRBV5-1 and J usage is TRBJ2-5, with D perhaps matching TRBD2 (6 bases). Written as DNA, the CDR3 is TGCGCCAGCAGCGGGCGGGACTCAAGCGGAGGAGAGACCCAGTACTTC. Amino acid sequence: CASSGRDSSGGETQYF.